Below are 7 T cell receptor beta chains sequenced from a single sample in a study of regulatory T cells in long-lasting Graves disease. The time point is: newly diagnosed GD, antithyroid drugs for less than 3 months. Extracted RNA from PBMCs served as the source of the TCR library. Building the TCR beta libraries relied on iRepertoire HTBI primers, and CDR3 regions underwent Arm-PCR. Using its own MiXCR run on the multiplex PCR reads, TCRdb lists one record per CDR3 protein. The sample has around 460,000 distinct CDR3 sequences, approximately 14% seen once; the top ten hold around a sixth. The same sample was also used in a study of T cells in Graves' hyperthyroidism and ophthalmopathy.

The material sequenced was peripheral blood mononuclear cells (PBMCs), taken at new diagnosis, from a patient treated with antithyroid drugs. The source of these receptors is a woman aged 50 to 60 with Graves disease.

The chain employs TRBV24-1 and TRBJ1-2; D is unclear. This CDR3 spans 13 amino acids. CDR1 is KGHDR and CDR2 is SFDVKD in the germline V gene. V dropped 2 bases and J dropped 3 bases, with 6 bases sitting between them. Here the CDR3 DNA reads TGTGCCACCAGTGATTGGACGGACTATGGCTACACCTTC. Translating it yields CATSDWTDYGYTF.

With regard to this clonotype: This clone may be a read error of a much larger clone one base away. The gene calls are TRBV28 and TRBJ1-5; D gene uncertain. CDR3 size: 14 residues. In germline, CDR1 is MDHEN, CDR2 SYDVKM. The CDR3 is CTSSFYVVNQPQHF. The CDR3 nucleotides read TGTACCAGCAGTTTTTACGTCGTTAATCAGCCCCAGCATTTT.

The V and J genes are TRBV19 and TRBJ1-2; the match to TRBD1 covers 8 bases. The CDR3 loop spans 13 amino acids. Germline V lookup: CDR1 LNHDA, CDR2 SQIVND (reference sequence). V gave up 9 bases and J gave up 6 bases; unmatched junction bases: 9. The CDR3 DNA is TGTGCCAGCCGCTTGGACAGGGCCCATGGCTACACCTTC. It codes for CASRLDRAHGYTF.

Many counts were recorded for this clonotype. The rearrangement joins TRBV12-3 or TRBV12-4 to TRBJ1-5; tentatively, D is TRBD1 (6 bases). V gave up 8 bases and J gave up 2 bases, with 16 bases separating them. The CDR3 is 15 amino acids. The CDR3 reads CASLRAGAGNQPQHF. DNA of the CDR3: TGTGCCAGCCTTCGCGCAGGGGCGGGCAATCAGCCCCAGCATTTT.

In the case of this clonotype: This clone may be a read error of a much larger clone one base away. The rearrangement uses TRBV3-1 and TRBJ1-1; TRBD1 matches 9 bases. CDR3 length: 14 residues. Germline CDR1 and CDR2: LGHDT and YNNKEL (reference sequence). The CDR3 DNA sequence: TGTGTCAGCAGCCCGAGACAGGGGGACACTGAAGCTTTCTTT. Amino acids: CVSSPRQGDTEAFF.

This clonotype was observed at least ten times. This chain uses TRBV3-1 with TRBJ2-7; D not certain. The CDR3 has 15 amino acids. The V gene's germline CDR1 is LGHDT and CDR2 YNNKEL (reference sequence). V lost 0 bases, J lost 2 bases, and 11 bases lay in between. The chain's CDR3 is CASSQESLVAYEQYF. In DNA, the CDR3 is TGTGCCAGCAGCCAAGAAAGCCTAGTCGCCTACGAGCAGTACTTC.

The chain combines TRBV10-2 with TRBJ1-3; TRBD1 might be the D (6 bases). CDR1 and CDR2 (germline): WSHSY, SAAADI. The CDR3 sequence is 14 residues long. Trimming removed 9 bases from V and 0 bases from J, with 12 bases in between. As DNA, the CDR3 is TGCGCCAGTGGATGGACAGTCTCTGGAAACACCATATATTTT. Protein sequence: CASGWTVSGNTIYF.